The present entry profiles one T cell receptor (beta chain) with its context. Method: immunoSEQ multiplex PCR; TCRdb's copy keeps in-frame clones and lacks some. The data contain some 1,400,000 clones, roughly 96% of them singletons. The source of the sample is a study of shared clonotypes between healthy human individuals. The sequenced material came from naive CD4+ T cells sorted from blood. The subset is: CD45RA+ positively selected. The TCR was taken from a man aged 25 to 45 in good health.

CDR3 protein: CASSLVGRGYTEAFF. CDR3 DNA: TGTGCCAGCAGCTTGGTGGGGAGGGGTTACACTGAAGCTTTCTTT. The J gene is TRBJ1-1, the V gene TRBV5-4; D perhaps matches TRBD1 (5 bases). Germline V gives CDR1 SGHNT, CDR2 YYREEE (reference sequence). The CDR3 loop spans 15 amino acids. Trimming shortened V by 0 bases and J by 3 bases, and 12 bases separated the two germline ends.